Listed here are 23 T cell receptor beta chains from one sample, sequenced in a study of beta chain features in type 1 diabetes. Study-level points and caveats: Moderate but significant shortening of TCRB CDR3s was recorded in all four CD4+ subsets from Type 1 diabetes patients.

As every portion of the isolated RNA was reverse transcribed, the sequencing read expressed TCRB transcripts. Generated by immunoSEQ multiplex PCR, the TCRdb table keeps only in-frame clones and is missing some. The data contain over 600,000 clones, around 12% of them singletons. Their recognized antigens are unknown. Sequencing input: naive CD4+ T cells from blood. The origin of the receptors is a man aged 25-40 years with type 1 diabetes.

V is TRBV4-2 and J is TRBJ1-6; no reliable D call. Germline values: CDR1 LGHNA, CDR2 YNFKEQ. Trimming removed 0 bases at V and 8 bases at J, with 5 bases between. The CDR3 length is 13 residues. CDR3 region: CASSQEKDSPLHF. The CDR3 bases are TGTGCCAGCAGCCAAGAGAAGGATTCACCCCTCCACTTT.

This clone showed up just a few times. The V gene is TRBV10-3, the J gene TRBJ1-1; no clear D gene. The CDR3 has 16 amino acids. Trimming cost V 1 base and J 5 bases, with 17 bases left between them. In germline, CDR1 is ENHRY, CDR2 SYGVKD. The CDR3 is CAISELGSLAGTEAFF. DNA for the CDR3: TGTGCCATCAGTGAGTTGGGGAGCTTAGCGGGGACTGAAGCTTTCTTT.

This chain joins TRBV4-3 and TRBJ1-2; D unresolved. The ends were cut back, 4 bases at V and 7 bases at J, with 13 bases in the middle. Germline CDR1 and CDR2: LGHNA and YSLEER. CDR3 length: 13 residues. The CDR3 DNA sequence: TGCGCCAGCAGCCCCCCGGGCCACAGTGGCTACACCTTC. Residues: CASSPPGHSGYTF.

This clone was detected a few times. The chain carries TRBV6-5 and TRBJ1-4; possibly TRBD1 for D (5 bases). Trimming left V 2 bases short and J 7 bases short, with 11 bases between. In germline, CDR1 is MNHEY, CDR2 SVGAGI. The CDR3 has 14 residues. CDR3 bases: TGTGCCAGCAGTTACGGCCCGGGGGGTGAAAAACTGTTTTTT. It encodes CASSYGPGGEKLFF.

This chain uses TRBV7-9 with TRBJ1-5; D is unclear. The CDR3 is made up of 15 amino acids. Germline V gene sequence: CDR1 SEHNR, CDR2 FQNEAQ (reference sequence). The V end was cut by 1 base, the J end by 3 bases, with 10 bases between. The CDR3 spells CASSLGAEFNQPQHF. In nucleotides, the CDR3 is TGTGCCAGCAGCTTAGGGGCTGAATTCAATCAGCCCCAGCATTTT.

Only a few counts were recorded for this clone. This rearrangement joins TRBV29-1 to TRBJ2-5; no firm D call. Germline V gives CDR1 SQVTM, CDR2 ANQGSEA. The CDR3 loop spans 12 amino acids. Trimming stripped 6 bases from V and 5 bases from J, with 13 bases between. CDR3 amino acids: CSVRPSGETQYF. CDR3 bases: TGCAGCGTCCGACCATCGGGCGAGACCCAGTACTTC.

The rearrangement uses TRBV2 and TRBJ1-4, with 7 positions matching TRBD1. This CDR3 contains 13 residues. CDR1 is SNHLY and CDR2 is FYNNEI in the germline V gene. Trimming cost V 4 bases and J 7 bases; bases outside gene matches: 3. Written as DNA, the CDR3 is TGTGCCAGCAGTGGACAGGGTGTTGAAAAACTGTTTTTT. Protein sequence: CASSGQGVEKLFF.

V gene TRBV11-2 combines with J gene TRBJ2-2, with 9 bases matching TRBD1. V lost 5 bases and J lost 2; bases outside the gene matches: 15. Germline CDR1 and CDR2: SGHAT and FQNNGV. The CDR3 covers 19 residues. In DNA, the CDR3 is TGTGCCAGCAGCAGTATCTTAATTCCGGGACAGGGTAACACCGGGGAGCTGTTTTTT. Translation: CASSSILIPGQGNTGELFF.

The CDR3 loop reads CASPADTYEQYF. CDR3 in DNA: TGTGCCAGCCCGGCCGATACCTACGAGCAGTACTTC. The chain employs TRBV14 and TRBJ2-7; D not resolved. V was clipped by 8 bases and J by 2 bases, with 10 bases between them. Germline V gene data show CDR1 as SGHDN and CDR2 as FVKESK. This CDR3 is 12 amino acids long.

This clone was picked up a small number of times. The chain carries TRBV7-9 and TRBJ2-1; D is possibly TRBD1 or TRBD2 (5 bases each). Germline-derived CDR1 and CDR2 are SEHNR and FQNEAQ (reference sequence). The CDR3 runs 15 residues. Trimming cost V 5 bases and J 4 bases, with 15 bases left between them. The CDR3 reads CASSGGGVRYNEQFF. DNA of the CDR3: TGTGCCAGCAGCGGGGGTGGGGTCCGATACAATGAGCAGTTCTTC.

This clone was counted between two and nine times. The chain joins TRBV30 to TRBJ1-2; D possibly corresponds to TRBD1 (6 bases). Germline CDR1 GTSNPN, CDR2 SVGIG (reference sequence). Trimming took 3 bases from V and 2 from J, leaving 10 bases between them. The CDR3 covers 13 residues. CDR3 loop: CAWSPDRNYGYTF. CDR3 in DNA: TGTGCCTGGAGCCCGGACAGAAACTATGGCTACACCTTC.

This clone was seen a few times. The CDR3 nucleotides read TGTGCCAGCAGCCCGCATAATGAAAAACTGTTTTTT. Its protein is CASSPHNEKLFF. The chain links TRBV4-2 to TRBJ1-4; D is unclear. The CDR3 extends over 12 amino acids. CDR1 is LGHNA and CDR2 is YNFKEQ in the germline V gene. Trimming cost V 4 bases and J 4 bases, with 4 bases left between them.

The CDR3 loop is CAINPGASGGAETQYF. The DNA for the CDR3 is TGTGCCATCAATCCTGGGGCTAGCGGGGGAGCGGAGACCCAGTACTTC. The genes are TRBV10-3 and TRBJ2-5; TRBD2 matches at 10 bases. Germline V CDR1 and CDR2: ENHRY, SYGVKD. The CDR3 is made up of 16 amino acids. V lost 7 bases to trimming and J lost 5 bases; unmatched junction nucleotides: 13.

The V gene is TRBV6-5, the J gene TRBJ1-1; D is unclear. The germline V gene has CDR1 MNHEY and CDR2 SVGAGI. The CDR3 is 15 amino acids. V shed 8 bases and J shed 3 bases, with 19 bases lying between them. The CDR3: CASLRTGTLDTEAFF. The CDR3 nucleotides read TGTGCCAGCTTAAGAACGGGCACCCTGGACACTGAAGCTTTCTTT.

The chain combines TRBV11-2 with TRBJ2-3; D gene unclear. V was clipped by 3 bases and J by 2 bases, with 15 bases between them. This CDR3 contains 16 residues. Germline CDR1 and CDR2: SGHAT and FQNNGV. CDR3 DNA sequence: TGTGCCAGCAGCTTCTCACCCGGTAGTTCCACAGATACGCAGTATTTT. Translated, it gives CASSFSPGSSTDTQYF.

The chain is built from TRBV6-6 and TRBJ1-5; unclear D gene. V lost 5 bases to trimming and J lost 4 bases, with 9 bases between them. CDR3 length equals 13 residues. Germline CDR1 MNHNY, CDR2 SVGAGI (reference sequence). The CDR3 sequence is CASSQEVNQPQHF. CDR3 nucleotides: TGTGCCAGCAGTCAGGAAGTAAATCAGCCCCAGCATTTT.

The chain employs TRBV28 and TRBJ2-7; the D gene is possibly TRBD1 (6 bases). Trimming left V 8 bases short and J 2 bases short, with 13 bases between. Germline V gives CDR1 MDHEN, CDR2 SYDVKM. This CDR3 is 13 amino acids long. The DNA of the CDR3 is TGTGCCAGCCTACGACAGGCCCCCTACGAGCAGTACTTC. Amino acid sequence: CASLRQAPYEQYF.

The chain links TRBV7-9 to TRBJ2-2; D is perhaps TRBD2 (6 bases). CDR1 is SEHNR, CDR2 FQNEAQ, per germline (reference sequence). This CDR3 comprises 15 residues. V lost 3 bases to trimming and J lost 3 bases, with 11 bases between them. The CDR3 loop is CASSFNWDYTGELFF. The DNA for the CDR3 is TGTGCCAGCAGCTTCAATTGGGACTACACCGGGGAGCTGTTTTTT.

This clone was observed a few times. The chain joins TRBV25-1 to TRBJ1-6; D remains unclear. Germline CDR1 is MGHDK and CDR2 is SYGVNS. Deletions cut 3 bases from V and 10 bases from J, with 19 bases between. The CDR3 sequence is 16 residues long. The CDR3 sequence is CASSDGRVAPRSPLHF. Here the CDR3 DNA reads TGTGCCAGCAGTGATGGGAGGGTAGCCCCCCGGTCACCCCTCCACTTT.

V is TRBV7-9 and J is TRBJ2-3; D is unclear. This CDR3 contains 14 residues. Germline V CDR1 and CDR2: SEHNR, FQNEAQ (reference sequence). V was pared by 3 bases and J by 3 bases, with 10 bases between. For the CDR3, the DNA is TGTGCCAGCAGCTTGGTCGGGCCGACAGATACGCAGTATTTT. Residues: CASSLVGPTDTQYF.

The rearrangement links TRBV2 to TRBJ2-3, with no clear D. CDR1 is SNHLY and CDR2 is FYNNEI in the germline V gene. The V gene lost 3 bases and the J gene lost 0 bases, with 7 bases spanning the gap. The CDR3 is made up of 14 amino acids. CDR3 sequence: CASSDSSSTDTQYF. The CDR3 DNA reads TGTGCCAGCAGTGACAGCTCTAGCACAGATACGCAGTATTTT. The complete variable domain, with remaining parts taken from reference TRBV2 and TRBJ2-3, reads EPEVTQTPSHQVTQMGQEVILRCVPISNHLYFYWYRQILGQKVEFLVSFYNNEISEKSEIFDDQFSVERPDGSNFTLKIRSTKLEDSAMYFCASSDSSSTDTQYFGPGTRLTVL.

CDR3 nucleotide sequence: TGTGCCAGCTCACCAGGGGTCTCTGGGGCCAACGTCCTGACTTTC. This sequence encodes CASSPGVSGANVLTF. J is TRBJ2-6 and V is TRBV18; D gene ambiguous. This CDR3 has 15 amino acids. The V end lost 2 bases, the J end lost 0 bases, and 5 bases lay between the germline ends. Germline CDR1 reads KGHSH; CDR2 reads LQKENI.

This clone showed up just a few times. The chain couples TRBV16 to TRBJ2-2; D ambiguous. CDR1 is KGHSY, CDR2 FQNENV, per germline. This CDR3 region has 14 residues. V lost 2 bases, J lost 2 bases, and 6 bases lay in between. The CDR3 loop reads CASSQRINTGELFF. For the CDR3, the DNA is TGTGCCAGCAGCCAAAGAATTAACACCGGGGAGCTGTTTTTT.